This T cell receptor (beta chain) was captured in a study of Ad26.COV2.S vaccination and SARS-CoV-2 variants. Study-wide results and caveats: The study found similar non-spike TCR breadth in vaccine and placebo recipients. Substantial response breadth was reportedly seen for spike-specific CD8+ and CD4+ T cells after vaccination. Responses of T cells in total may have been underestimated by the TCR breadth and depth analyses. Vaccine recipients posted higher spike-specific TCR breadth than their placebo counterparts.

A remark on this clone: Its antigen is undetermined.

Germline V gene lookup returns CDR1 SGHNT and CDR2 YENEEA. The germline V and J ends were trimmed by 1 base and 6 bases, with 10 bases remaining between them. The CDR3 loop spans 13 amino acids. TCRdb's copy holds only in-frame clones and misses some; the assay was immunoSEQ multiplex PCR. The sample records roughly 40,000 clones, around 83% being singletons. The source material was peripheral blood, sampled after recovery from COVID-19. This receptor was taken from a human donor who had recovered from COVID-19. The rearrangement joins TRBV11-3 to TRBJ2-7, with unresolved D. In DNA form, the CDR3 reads TGTGCCAGCAGCTTAGGTGGCGGCCGCGAGCAGTACTTC. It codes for CASSLGGGREQYF.